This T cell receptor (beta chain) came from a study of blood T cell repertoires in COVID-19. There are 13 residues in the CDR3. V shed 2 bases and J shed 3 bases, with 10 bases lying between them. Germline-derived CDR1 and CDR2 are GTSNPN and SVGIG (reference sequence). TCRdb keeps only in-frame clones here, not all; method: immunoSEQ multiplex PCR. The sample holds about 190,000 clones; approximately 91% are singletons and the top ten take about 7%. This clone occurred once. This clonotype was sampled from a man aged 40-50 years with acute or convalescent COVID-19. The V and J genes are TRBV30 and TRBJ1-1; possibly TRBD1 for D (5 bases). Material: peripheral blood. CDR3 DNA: TGTGCCTGGAGTTTAGACAGAGACACTGAAGCTTTCTTT. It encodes CAWSLDRDTEAFF.